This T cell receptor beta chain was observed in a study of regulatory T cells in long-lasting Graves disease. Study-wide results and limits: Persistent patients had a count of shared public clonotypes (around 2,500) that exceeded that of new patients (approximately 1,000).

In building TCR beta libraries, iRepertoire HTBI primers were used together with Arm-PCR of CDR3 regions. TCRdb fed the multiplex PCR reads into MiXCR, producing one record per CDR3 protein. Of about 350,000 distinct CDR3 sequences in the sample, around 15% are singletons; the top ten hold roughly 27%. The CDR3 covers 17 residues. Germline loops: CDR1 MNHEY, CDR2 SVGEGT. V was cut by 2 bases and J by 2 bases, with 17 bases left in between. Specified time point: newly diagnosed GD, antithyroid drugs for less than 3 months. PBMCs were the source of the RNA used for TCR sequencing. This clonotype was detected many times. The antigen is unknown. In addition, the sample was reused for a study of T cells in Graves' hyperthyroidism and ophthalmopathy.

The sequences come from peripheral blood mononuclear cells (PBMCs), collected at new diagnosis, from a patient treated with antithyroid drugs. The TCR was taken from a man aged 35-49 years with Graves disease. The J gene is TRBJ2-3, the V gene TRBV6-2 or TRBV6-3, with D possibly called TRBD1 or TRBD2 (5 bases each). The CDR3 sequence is CASSYAFSGAYTDTQYF. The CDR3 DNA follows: TGTGCCAGCAGTTACGCCTTCTCCGGGGCCTACACAGATACGCAGTATTTT.